This TCR beta chain was sequenced for a study of blood T cell repertoires in COVID-19. V was clipped by 6 bases and J by 4 bases; unmatched bases: 12. In germline, CDR1 is SNHLY, CDR2 FYNNEI. The CDR3 is made up of 16 amino acids. In the study's own analysis: How many nucleated cells were present was estimated from reference gene primer amplification. Sequencing was performed with immunoSEQ multiplex PCR; in TCRdb, only in-frame clones are kept and a portion is missing. The DNA was the basis for D and trimming; V, J and clone size are from that table. The profile shows 150,000 to 200,000 clones, around nine tenths of them singletons.

The V and J genes are TRBV2 and TRBJ2-3; 8 bases match TRBD2. This TCR was recovered from a woman between 65 and 79 years old with COVID-19, enrolled during active disease. Sequencing used peripheral blood. CDR3 in amino acids: CASRIAGTSSSDTQYF. CDR3 DNA sequence: TGTGCCAGCAGAATCGCCGGGACTAGTTCATCAGATACGCAGTATTTT.